This T cell receptor (beta chain) was sequenced in a study of T cells after yellow fever vaccination. The study's findings and limits: Compared with primary, the secondary response was weaker and peaked at day 5, not 15.

Details on this clonotype: Antigen unknown.

In making TCR cDNA, 5'RACE template switching added a universal primer site and UMIs to it. MiXCR, run by TCRdb on the 5' RACE reads, gives a single entry per CDR3 protein. The sample lists a few hundred thousand distinct CDR3 sequences; 6.2% were seen once. This CDR3 has 11 residues. The germline CDR1 and CDR2 sequences are DFQATT and SNEGSKA (reference sequence). The receptor was derived from a man aged 25 to 45 who received the YFV17D yellow fever vaccine. The starting material was PBMCs, obtained 5 days after the yellow fever booster vaccination. The chain carries TRBV20-1 and TRBJ2-1; 7 bases are shared with TRBD1. Here the CDR3 reads CGTGTDNEQFF. The CDR3, as DNA: TGCGGGACCGGGACAGACAATGAGCAGTTCTTC.